This TCR beta chain came from a study of neurological immune-mediated disorders. It was from 2 million PBMCs stored at -80 C that the unsorted libraries were obtained. V lost 5 bases and J lost 6; bases outside the gene matches: 10. In germline, CDR1 is LGHDT, CDR2 YNNKEL (reference sequence). CDR3 length: 15 amino acids. Template-switch 5'RACE cDNA synthesis added a 10-nucleotide unique molecular identifier. Sequencing runs each generated in excess of 160 million TCR-beta sequences derived from 15-18 subjects. TCRdb re-called the 5' RACE reads through MiXCR, storing one row per CDR3 protein. Altogether 59,000 or so distinct CDR3 sequences are present, roughly 13% being singletons, with the ten largest covering approximately 11%. Notes on the study in general: The highest TCR clonal expansion occurred in HTLV-1-associated myelopathy; multiple sclerosis fell below healthy controls.

This clonotype was seen many times. No antigen is known for it. The sequenced sample was PBMCs. The chain joins TRBV3-1 to TRBJ2-1, with TRBD2 matching over 7 bases. The sequence was obtained from a woman aged 60-70 years with HTLV-1-associated myelopathy (HAM/TSP). The DNA of the CDR3 is TGTGCCAGCAGCAAGTTGGCGGGAGCTGTCAATGAGCAGTTCTTC. Amino acids: CASSKLAGAVNEQFF.